This TCR beta chain is from a study of T-cell memory formation after mild COVID-19. V was clipped by 3 bases and J by 5 bases, with 10 bases between them. Germline values: CDR1 SGHTA, CDR2 FQGNSA. The CDR3 is 14 amino acids. This clonotype was picked up many times. TCRdb reprocessed the 5' RACE reads via MiXCR and lists one record per CDR3 protein. The sample yields approximately 350,000 distinct CDR3 sequences, 13% to 15% seen once. The TCR comes from a man between 18 and 35 years old who had mild COVID-19 (a few samples of this study predate the infection). Cell type and time point are not known. Sequencing was carried out using PBMCs or a T cell subset sorted from them (not recorded which). The chain combines TRBV7-2 with TRBJ2-2; no reliable D call. The CDR3 DNA reads TGTGCCAGCAGCTTGCACTCTGGGACCGGGGAGCTGTTTTTT. Encoded protein: CASSLHSGTGELFF.